This passage covers 22 T cell receptor beta chains from one sample sequenced in a study of T cell changes during pregnancy in multiple sclerosis (dated by TCRdb to between 2018 and 2021). Receptors were amplified or captured by the immunoSEQ multiplex PCR assay. This is the immuneACCESS table as TCRdb keeps it, with only in-frame sequences that have V and J called. A part of the clones is gone; compared with another copy, unresolved V genes explain less than half, and the rest is unexplained. A total of 56,000 or so clones appear in this sample, about nine tenths of them only once. The top ten hold more than 0.3% of the sample. Sequences were derived from CD4+ T cells from peripheral blood mononuclear cells, sampled in the third trimester of pregnancy. The receptors stem from a female donor with multiple sclerosis, enrolled in a pregnancy study.

As to this clone: Its ends do not fully match the called genes, so a read error is possible. The sample contains more than one DNA sequence encoding this CDR3. The CDR3 region is CASGPDYTEAFF. As DNA, the CDR3 is TGCGCCAGCGGCCCGGACTACACTGAAGCTTTCTTT. This chain links TRBV7-9 with TRBJ1-1; D not resolved. The CDR3 extends over 12 amino acids. Germline V gives CDR1 SEHNR, CDR2 FQNEAQ (reference sequence).

The V gene is TRBV6-5, the J gene TRBJ1-3; TRBD1 is a possible D gene (6 bases). V was cut by 5 bases and J by 3 bases, with 14 bases left in between. This CDR3 comprises 15 residues. Germline values: CDR1 MNHEY, CDR2 SVGAGI. The CDR3 nucleotides are TGTGCCAGCAGTACAATTACAGGGTTTGGAAACACCATATATTTT. It codes for CASSTITGFGNTIYF.

This sequence joins TRBV19 and TRBJ2-2; TRBD2 might be the D (5 bases). This CDR3 region has 15 residues. Between the trimmed V and J ends, which lost 5 bases and 1 base, there was a span of 11 bases. Per germline, CDR1 LNHDA and CDR2 SQIVND (reference sequence). CDR3 bases: TGTGCCAGTAGTTTCTTACGGGAGAACACCGGGGAGCTGTTTTTT. It yields the protein CASSFLRENTGELFF.

This rearrangement joins TRBV27 to TRBJ1-2; D possibly corresponds to TRBD1 (5 bases). V was trimmed by 9 bases and J by 4 bases, leaving 18 bases between them. The CDR3 is 14 residues long. Germline loops: CDR1 MNHEY, CDR2 SMNVEV (reference sequence). The CDR3 DNA is TGTGCCAGGTCAAGGGGAAGGATGTGCTATGGCTACACCTTC. This gives the protein CARSRGRMCYGYTF.

The chain recombines TRBV28 with TRBJ2-3; 11 bases map to TRBD2. Germline-derived CDR1 and CDR2 are MDHEN and SYDVKM. This CDR3 is built from 16 residues. V lost 5 bases to trimming and J lost 3 bases; unmatched junction nucleotides: 7. CDR3 DNA: TGTGCCAGCAGTGTTACTAGCGGGAGTCGGACAGATACGCAGTATTTT. Protein sequence: CASSVTSGSRTDTQYF.

The chain has TRBV11-2 and TRBJ2-1; 16 bases map to TRBD2. V trimming: 8 bases; J trimming: 10 bases; junction bases outside the gene matches: 5. Looked up from germline, CDR1 is SGHAT and CDR2 is FQNNGV. CDR3 length: 14 residues. The CDR3 reads CASEGLAGGREQFF. Here the CDR3 DNA reads TGTGCCAGCGAGGGACTAGCGGGAGGGCGGGAGCAGTTCTTC.

This chain joins TRBV4-3 and TRBJ2-3, with a weak D call TRBD1 (5 bases). Trimming cost V 0 bases and J 5 bases, with 15 bases left between them. CDR1 is LGHNA, CDR2 YSLEER, per germline. This CDR3 is built from 16 residues. The CDR3 reads CASSQDPGMRGDTQYF. The CDR3, as DNA: TGCGCCAGCAGCCAAGATCCAGGGATGAGAGGAGATACGCAGTATTTT.

The rearrangement uses TRBV5-1 and TRBJ1-3; D unresolved. V shed 4 bases and J shed 2 bases, with 7 bases lying between them. The CDR3 is 13 residues long. The germline CDR1 and CDR2 sequences are SGHRS and YFSETQ. The CDR3 bases are TGCGCCAGCAGCGTCGGGACTGGAAACACCATATATTTT. Its protein is CASSVGTGNTIYF.

This clone was detected a few times. The chain employs TRBV29-1 and TRBJ1-2, with 8 bases matching TRBD1. The CDR3 runs 15 residues. Trimming cost V 6 bases and J 8 bases; bases outside gene matches: 17. Germline-derived CDR1 and CDR2 are SQVTM and ANQGSEA. The CDR3 here is CSVGRGTGSLGGYTF. The CDR3 DNA is TGCAGCGTGGGGAGGGGGACAGGATCTTTAGGCGGCTACACCTTC.

Relative to its sample, this clone is medium-sized. V and J are TRBV10-3 and TRBJ1-1; TRBD1 might be the D (5 bases). Germline V gives CDR1 ENHRY, CDR2 SYGVKD. V gave up 3 bases and J gave up 7 bases, with 9 bases separating them. This CDR3 has 12 amino acids. CDR3 region: CAISESTGEAFF. DNA for the CDR3: TGTGCCATCAGTGAATCAACAGGTGAAGCTTTCTTT.

The chain links TRBV6-1 to TRBJ2-4; D unresolved. V was shortened by 7 bases and J by 9 bases, with 10 bases between the two germline ends. This CDR3 region has 11 residues. CDR1 and CDR2 from the germline V gene are MNHNS and SASEGT. CDR3 nucleotide sequence: TGTGCCAGCACTATTGAGGCCATTCAGTACTTC. This sequence encodes CASTIEAIQYF.

V gene TRBV19 combines with J gene TRBJ1-2; D is ambiguous. The CDR3 totals 14 residues. V lost 7 bases and J 8 bases, leaving 20 bases between the germline ends. Germline CDR1 and CDR2: LNHDA and SQIVND (reference sequence). The CDR3 here is CASISTWAMGGYTF. In nucleotides, the CDR3 is TGTGCCAGTATTTCGACGTGGGCCATGGGCGGCTACACCTTC.

The rearrangement joins TRBV2 to TRBJ2-1; 11 nucleotides align to TRBD2. Germline CDR1 reads SNHLY; CDR2 reads FYNNEI. There are 15 residues in the CDR3. With V trimmed by 3 bases and J by 3 bases, 1 base remained unmatched. CDR3 residues: CASSELAGGYNEQFF. The DNA of the CDR3 is TGTGCCAGCAGTGAGCTAGCGGGGGGCTACAATGAGCAGTTCTTC.

The chain links TRBV7-9 to TRBJ2-6; D unclear. The V end was cut by 4 bases, the J end by 4 bases, with 8 bases between. The germline V gene encodes CDR1 SEHNR and CDR2 FQNEAQ (reference sequence). The CDR3 has 14 amino acids. Here the CDR3 reads CASSSQRGANVLTF. The DNA for the CDR3 is TGTGCCAGCAGCTCCCAGCGCGGGGCCAACGTCCTGACTTTC.

This rearrangement joins TRBV11-2 to TRBJ2-3; 14 nucleotides match TRBD2. Trimming cost V 4 bases and J 6 bases; bases outside gene matches: 6. The CDR3 covers 16 residues. Germline V CDR1 and CDR2: SGHAT, FQNNGV. The CDR3 region is CASSSGLAGGVDTQYF. The CDR3 DNA is TGTGCCAGCAGCTCCGGACTAGCGGGGGGAGTTGATACGCAGTATTTT.

The chain couples TRBV19 to TRBJ1-1; no definite D call. This CDR3 comprises 16 residues. Germline CDR1 and CDR2: LNHDA and SQIVND (reference sequence). V was cut by 5 bases and J by 0 bases, with 16 bases left in between. The CDR3 protein is CASSRKRSVMNTEAFF. The CDR3 DNA is TGTGCCAGTAGTCGCAAGAGGAGCGTTATGAACACTGAAGCTTTCTTT.

The chain uses TRBV7-9 and TRBJ2-2, with a weak D call TRBD1 (5 bases). The germline V and J ends were trimmed by 1 base and 1 base, with 10 bases remaining between them. CDR3 length: 16 amino acids. Germline loops: CDR1 SEHNR, CDR2 FQNEAQ (reference sequence). The CDR3 DNA reads as TGTGCCAGCAGCTTAGGTGACAGCTTGAACACCGGGGAGCTGTTTTTT. It yields the protein CASSLGDSLNTGELFF.

The genes are TRBV5-1 and TRBJ2-1; 7 nucleotides align to TRBD1. This CDR3 has 14 amino acids. Germline assignment: CDR1 SGHRS and CDR2 YFSETQ. V was clipped by 7 bases and J by 2 bases; unmatched bases: 6. In DNA form, the CDR3 reads TGCGCCAGCCGAAGTGGACAGGCCTACAATGAGCAGTTCTTC. Amino acid sequence: CASRSGQAYNEQFF.

This chain links TRBV6-9 with TRBJ2-2; D is unclear. Germline assignment: CDR1 MNHGY and CDR2 SVAAGI. The ends were cut back, 4 bases at V and 5 bases at J, with 8 bases in the middle. The CDR3 loop spans 13 amino acids. Here the CDR3 reads CASSSSETGELFF. For the CDR3, the DNA is TGTGCCAGCAGTTCCTCTGAGACCGGGGAGCTGTTTTTT.

V and J are TRBV30 and TRBJ2-7; 9 nucleotides align to TRBD1. Germline V gives CDR1 GTSNPN, CDR2 SVGIG (reference sequence). The CDR3 has 12 residues. Trimming removed 7 bases from V and 5 bases from J; junction bases left unmatched: 6. CDR3 bases: TGTGCCTACCAAAGGGACAGGGACGAGCAGTACTTC. It encodes CAYQRDRDEQYF.

The J gene is TRBJ1-3, the V gene TRBV11-2, with 7 nucleotides matching TRBD1. Losses at the gene ends were 5 bases for V and 2 bases for J; bases not matched to a gene: 3. Germline V CDR1 and CDR2: SGHAT, FQNNGV. This CDR3 is 14 amino acids long. In nucleotides, the CDR3 is TGTGCCAGCAGCCCTCAGGGGGCTGGAAACACCATATATTTT. Protein sequence: CASSPQGAGNTIYF.

The V call is TRBV7-3, the J call TRBJ1-6; TRBD1 matches 9 bases. CDR1 is SGHTA and CDR2 is FQGTGA in the germline V gene. This CDR3 comprises 15 residues. V lost 5 bases to trimming and J lost 7 bases; unmatched junction nucleotides: 6. CDR3: CASSLRTGVNSPLHF. CDR3 DNA: TGTGCCAGCAGCCTGCGGACAGGGGTGAATTCACCCCTCCACTTT.